The 5 T cell receptor beta chains in this list originate from one sample, sequenced in a study of regulatory T cells in long-lasting Graves disease. HTBI primers from iRepertoire and Arm-PCR of CDR3 regions yielded the TCR beta libraries. Each CDR3 protein gets one entry after TCRdb re-called the multiplex PCR reads with MiXCR. This table has 250,000 to 300,000 distinct CDR3 sequences, around a fifth appearing once. Described time point: persistent/refractory GD, antithyroid drugs over 5 years with positive TRAb. After RNA was extracted from PBMCs, the TCR library was made from it. The sequencing here drew on peripheral blood mononuclear cells (PBMCs), taken when the disease was refractory, from a patient treated with antithyroid drugs. Receptors were obtained from a female donor with Graves disease.

The chain combines TRBV12-3 or TRBV12-4 with TRBJ2-2, with 14 bases matching TRBD2. The V gene end was trimmed by 7 bases and the J gene end by 7 bases; junction bases not matched to a gene: 8. CDR3 length equals 16 residues. CDR3 in DNA: TGTGCCAGCAACCGGGGACTAGCGGGAGTTGGCGGGGAGCTGTTTTTT. Translation gives CASNRGLAGVGGELFF.

This clonotype turned up a few times. The chain combines TRBV3-1 with TRBJ2-7; D not certain. The CDR3 consists of 15 residues. V gave up 0 bases and J gave up 0 bases, with 9 bases separating them. The germline V gene encodes CDR1 LGHDT and CDR2 YNNKEL (reference sequence). Here the CDR3 reads CASSQDALASYEQYF. The DNA of the CDR3 is TGTGCCAGCAGCCAAGATGCCCTGGCCTCCTACGAGCAGTACTTC.

The CDR3: CSARVLGFSSYEQYF. CDR3 DNA sequence: TGCAGTGCTAGAGTTTTAGGCTTTTCCTCCTACGAGCAGTACTTC. This rearrangement joins TRBV20-1 to TRBJ2-7; D is uncertain. Germline V CDR1 and CDR2: DFQATT, SNEGSKA (reference sequence). The CDR3 has 15 amino acids. The V and J ends lost 1 base and 0 bases respectively, with 13 bases between them.

The J gene is TRBJ2-5, the V gene TRBV6-1; no definite D call. In germline, CDR1 is MNHNS, CDR2 SASEGT. The V gene lost 5 bases and the J gene lost 4 bases, with 11 bases spanning the gap. CDR3 length: 13 residues. The CDR3 region is CASSPRWGETQYF. In nucleotides, the CDR3 is TGTGCCAGCAGTCCTAGGTGGGGAGAGACCCAGTACTTC.

This clonotype was observed many times. The chain couples TRBV18 to TRBJ1-1; D call uncertain. V was clipped by 5 bases and J by 3 bases, with 10 bases between them. Germline-derived CDR1 and CDR2 are KGHSH and LQKENI. This CDR3 is built from 13 residues. CDR3 loop: CASSWEEDTEAFF. The DNA of the CDR3 is TGTGCCAGCTCATGGGAGGAGGACACTGAAGCTTTCTTT. The whole variable domain, filled in from reference TRBV18 and TRBJ1-1, reads NAGVMQNPRHLVRRRGQEARLRCSPMKGHSHVYWYRQLPEEGLKFMVYLQKENIIDESGMPKERFSAEFPKEGPSILRIQQVVRGDSAAYFCASSWEEDTEAFFGQGTRLTVV.